The rows below give T cell receptor beta chains drawn from one sample of a study of PD-1 blockade in mismatch repair-deficient tumors. Generated by immunoSEQ multiplex PCR, the TCRdb table keeps only in-frame clones and is missing some. The table shows 100,000 to 150,000 clones, with about 88% occurring only once. Sample: peripheral blood, taken 44 weeks after starting pembrolizumab. Receptor source: an adult with mismatch repair-deficient cancer. CDR3s include the opening cysteine and the closing phenylalanine or tryptophan. The D gene is left open where the match is weak. For some rows the clone size is stated as once, few or many, or as a class when expanded; others skip it.

cdr3_nt cdr3_aa j_call d_call v_call clone_size
TGTGCCAGCAGCCAAGCGGACAGGATTCGAGAAAAACTGTTTTTT CASSQADRIREKLFF TRBJ1-4 TRBD1 TRBV4-2 -
TGTGCCGTATCAGGGATTCTCTCTGGAAACACCATATATTTT CAVSGILSGNTIYF TRBJ1-3 - TRBV30 -
TGTGCCAGCAGCTCAACAGATACGCAGTATTTT CASSSTDTQYF TRBJ2-3 - TRBV5-6 -
TGTGCCAGCAGCCAAGAAAATAGAAAGTTCTGGGGGTCAGAGACCCAGTACTTC CASSQENRKFWGSETQYF TRBJ2-5 - TRBV14 -
TGTGCCAGCAGCTCTGGTCTCGAGCAGTACTTC CASSSGLEQYF TRBJ2-7 - TRBV11-2 few
TGTGCCAGCAGACGCACAAGGGGTCCGAAGACCCAGTACTTC CASRRTRGPKTQYF TRBJ2-5 - TRBV11-2 -
TGCAGCGTCACTATGCTTAGCGGGAGGAGGTACAATGAGCAGTTCTTC CSVTMLSGRRYNEQFF TRBJ2-1 TRBD2 TRBV29-1 -
TGTGCCAGCAGCTTAGTGGCCCTAAGGGGAGGCGGAGAGACCCAGTACTTC CASSLVALRGGGETQYF TRBJ2-5 - TRBV7-2 -
TGTGCCAGCAGCTGGACGGGAGAGAACAATGAGCAGTTCTTC CASSWTGENNEQFF TRBJ2-1 - TRBV7-8 -
TGTGCCAGCAGCTTAGGAACTAGTATGGGTGAGCAGTTCTTC CASSLGTSMGEQFF TRBJ2-1 - TRBV7-8 -
TGTGCCAGCAGTTACCCTGGGACTAGCGGGAGGAGAGATACGCAGTATTTT CASSYPGTSGRRDTQYF TRBJ2-3 TRBD2 TRBV6-7 -
TGTGCCAGCAGCGGACGGAATGAAAAACTGTTTTTT CASSGRNEKLFF TRBJ1-4 - TRBV6-1 -
TGTGCCAGCAGCTTGACACCGACAGCCTATGGCTACACCTTC CASSLTPTAYGYTF TRBJ1-2 - TRBV5-8 -
TGCAGCGTTGATCGGGGACAGGGAAAACTCACAGATACGCAGTATTTT CSVDRGQGKLTDTQYF TRBJ2-3 TRBD1 TRBV29-1 -
TGTGCCAGCAGCTTAACGCCTAGCCGCGAGCAGTACTTC CASSLTPSREQYF TRBJ2-7 - TRBV7-3 -
TGTGCCAGCAGCTTGCGGGGGCACAATGAGCAGTTCTTC CASSLRGHNEQFF TRBJ2-1 - TRBV7-6 -
TGTGCCTGGGTGGGAGGGGTGAACACTGAAGCTTTCTTT CAWVGGVNTEAFF TRBJ1-1 - TRBV30 few
TGTGCCAGCAGCGGGACTAGCCCAGAGACCCAGTACTTC CASSGTSPETQYF TRBJ2-5 TRBD2 TRBV2 -
TGTGCCAGCAGTGAGGTGGGGCATAAGTATGGCTACACCTTC CASSEVGHKYGYTF TRBJ1-2 - TRBV6-1 -
TGTGCCAGCACGGTGGGAGCGACAGATACGCAGTATTTT CASTVGATDTQYF TRBJ2-3 - TRBV7-9 -
TGTGCCAGCAGCTCAGAGCGGGGAGCCTACAATGAGCAGTTCTTC CASSSERGAYNEQFF TRBJ2-1 TRBD2 TRBV4-2 -
TGTGCCAGCAGCGACAATAGACAGGGCTTTAACACTGAAGCTTTCTTT CASSDNRQGFNTEAFF TRBJ1-1 TRBD1 TRBV5-8 -
TGTGCCAGCAGCCAGGGACAGGGGGCAGGCTTCGGTTACGAGCAGTACTTC CASSQGQGAGFGYEQYF TRBJ2-7 TRBD1 TRBV11-2 -
TGTGCCAGCAGCTCCCCAAGGACTAGCGGGGGATACAATGAGCAGTTCTTC CASSSPRTSGGYNEQFF TRBJ2-1 TRBD2 TRBV7-9 -
TGTGCCAGCAGCTCGGGGCCTGGTGGGGGCTACGAGCAGTACTTC CASSSGPGGGYEQYF TRBJ2-7 - TRBV7-9 -
TGCGCCAGCAGTCATTCAGGAAGGGGGAGTAAGACCCAGTACTTC CASSHSGRGSKTQYF TRBJ2-5 - TRBV23-1 -
TGCGCCAGCAGCCAAGAGCGTAGCGGGAGGGCCCAGTATGACTACGAGCAGTACTTC CASSQERSGRAQYDYEQYF TRBJ2-7 TRBD2 TRBV4-3 -
TGTGCCAGCAGCCCGGGACAGGGCGGCGAAGCTTTCTTT CASSPGQGGEAFF TRBJ1-1 TRBD1 TRBV9 -
TGCGCCAGCAGCTTGGCCGGCTCCTACGAGCAGTACTTC CASSLAGSYEQYF TRBJ2-7 - TRBV5-1 -
TGCGCCAGCAGCCAAGATTTACGGATCTACGAGCAGTACTTC CASSQDLRIYEQYF TRBJ2-7 - TRBV4-1 -
TGTGCCAGTAGGGAGGGGGCGAACACCGGGGAGCTGTTTTTT CASREGANTGELFF TRBJ2-2 - TRBV19 once
TGCGCCAGTAGAAGGGACAACTACGAGCAGTACTTC CASRRDNYEQYF TRBJ2-7 - TRBV5-1 -
TGTGCCAGCAGCTTAGGCGTAAACACTGAAGCTTTCTTT CASSLGVNTEAFF TRBJ1-1 - TRBV11-2 -
TGTGCCAGCAGCTTAGCGGTATTGGGTGAAAAACTGTTTTTT CASSLAVLGEKLFF TRBJ1-4 - TRBV7-2 -
TGTGCCAGCAGCTTGGGACTAGCGGGAGGGCCAGCTGGGTACGAGCAGTACTTC CASSLGLAGGPAGYEQYF TRBJ2-7 TRBD2 TRBV7-9 -
TGTGCCAGCACCGGACAGGGTCTCGACACTGAAGCTTTCTTT CASTGQGLDTEAFF TRBJ1-1 TRBD1 TRBV6-5 -
TGTGCCAGCAGTTTGGGGGCGGGGGGCAACCCGGGGTTCTTC CASSLGAGGNPGFF TRBJ2-1 TRBD2 TRBV2 -
TGTGCCAGCAGGAGGGCGCCCAAGAGGGAAGCTTTCTTT CASRRAPKREAFF TRBJ1-1 - TRBV28 -
TGTGCCAGCAGTGAAGTTGGACTAGCAGCTTACAATGAGCAGTTCTTC CASSEVGLAAYNEQFF TRBJ2-1 TRBD2 TRBV2 -
TGTGCCAGCAGCCCCTCCTACGAGCAGTACTTC CASSPSYEQYF TRBJ2-7 - TRBV2 -
TGCGCCAGCAGCTTGGCACTGGACACCTACAATGAGCAGTTCTTC CASSLALDTYNEQFF TRBJ2-1 - TRBV5-1 -
TGTGCCAGCAGTGAAATACTAGCGGGAGGGCCATCCGGGGAGCTGTTTTTT CASSEILAGGPSGELFF TRBJ2-2 TRBD2 TRBV2 -
TGTGCCAGCAGCCAACAAGTCGGTCGTACAGATACGCAGTATTTT CASSQQVGRTDTQYF TRBJ2-3 - TRBV14 -
TGTGCCATCAGTGAGTCGATTGGTTACGAGCAGTACTTC CAISESIGYEQYF TRBJ2-7 - TRBV10-3 -
TGCGCCAGCAGCTTGTACGGATCCTACTCGGGGACTGAAGCTTTCTTT CASSLYGSYSGTEAFF TRBJ1-1 - TRBV5-1 -
TGCGCCAGCAGCCAAGATCAGAGGGGGCGCCATGAAAAACTGTTTTTT CASSQDQRGRHEKLFF TRBJ1-4 TRBD1 TRBV4-3 -
TGCGCCAGCAGCTTGTGGGCAGCCGCGAACACCGGGGAGCTGTTTTTT CASSLWAAANTGELFF TRBJ2-2 - TRBV5-1 -
TGCGCCAGCAGCCAAGATCGGTGGGTAGCGGGAGGGGGTAGCAATGAGCAGTTCTTC CASSQDRWVAGGGSNEQFF TRBJ2-1 TRBD2 TRBV4-3 -
TGTGCCAGCAGCTTAGGGGTGTTTTCTGAGTACAACGTCCTGACTTTC CASSLGVFSEYNVLTF TRBJ2-6 - TRBV7-6 -
TGTGCCAGCAGTTTAGGTCTAGCGGGACCCCGCACAGATACGCAGTATTTT CASSLGLAGPRTDTQYF TRBJ2-3 TRBD2 TRBV28 -
TGTGCCAGCAGCATTATGTTGAGGGGGATTAAAGGCACCGGGGAGCTGTTTTTT CASSIMLRGIKGTGELFF TRBJ2-2 - TRBV7-9 -
TGTGCCAGCAGCTTCTGGACTAGCGGGGCCTACGAGCAGTACTTC CASSFWTSGAYEQYF TRBJ2-7 TRBD2 TRBV7-8 -
TGTGCCAGCAGTTTATCGGGGGGCAATCAGCCCCAGCATTTT CASSLSGGNQPQHF TRBJ1-5 - TRBV27 -
TGTGCCAGTAGTGCCCCCTACGCCTGGGATTCACCCCTCCACTTT CASSAPYAWDSPLHF TRBJ1-6 - TRBV19 -